A selection of T cell receptor beta chains follows, all from one sample in a study of long-term antiretroviral therapy in people with HIV. The protocol was immunoSEQ multiplex PCR, while the TCRdb copy is restricted to in-frame clones and leaves out a portion. The profile shows 26,000 or so clones, roughly 87% of them singletons. Source: unsorted PBMCs, taken 2 years after starting antiretroviral therapy. All receptors derive from a man between 50 and 59 years old with HIV. Both conserved end residues are part of each CDR3. Each record gives: D gene, V gene, clone size, J gene, CDR3 protein, CDR3 DNA. A D gene is named only where the DNA matches it firmly. Some rows mark clone size as missing; the rest say once, few, many or name a class of expanded clone.

>-|TRBV4-3|-|TRBJ1-4
CASSQDGLGGRNEKLFF
TGCGCCAGCAGCCAAGACGGTCTGGGGGGCAGGAATGAAAAACTGTTTTTT
>-|TRBV4-3|-|TRBJ2-2
CASSQGRSTGELFF
TGCGCCAGCAGCCAAGGACGAAGCACCGGGGAGCTGTTTTTT
>-|TRBV7-8|-|TRBJ2-7
CASSDRRRLSSYEQYF
TGTGCCAGCAGCGATCGCAGGCGTCTGAGCTCCTACGAGCAGTACTTC
>TRBD2|TRBV4-2|-|TRBJ2-2
CASSQTSSNTGELFF
TGTGCCAGCAGCCAGACTAGCTCGAACACCGGGGAGCTGTTTTTT
>-|TRBV30|-|TRBJ2-5
CAWGWTSEGTQHF
TGTGCCTGGGGTTGGACGTCCGAGGGGACCCAGCACTTC
>-|TRBV11-3|-|TRBJ2-2
CASSHKRTGELFF
TGTGCCAGCAGCCATAAACGTACCGGGGAGCTGTTTTTT
>TRBD2|TRBV4-3|few|TRBJ2-1
CASSPGTSGSYEQFF
TGCGCCAGCAGCCCCGGGACTAGCGGGAGCTATGAGCAGTTCTTC
>-|TRBV11-3|-|TRBJ1-1
CASSRTSYTEAFF
TGTGCCAGCAGCCGTACTTCATACACTGAAGCTTTCTTT
>-|TRBV5-4|-|TRBJ1-2
CATKAGTNYGYTF
TGTGCCACCAAGGCGGGGACTAACTATGGCTACACCTTC
>-|TRBV7-6|-|TRBJ2-3
CASSLQGTTDTQYF
TGTGCCAGCAGCTTACAGGGTACCACAGATACGCAGTATTTT
>-|TRBV28|-|TRBJ1-2
CASSPRDRPNYGYTF
TGTGCCAGCAGTCCCAGGGACCGACCTAACTATGGCTACACCTTC
>TRBD2|TRBV30|-|TRBJ2-1
CARGSSGDNEQFF
TGTGCCCGTGGGTCTAGCGGAGACAATGAGCAGTTCTTC
>-|TRBV6-1|-|TRBJ1-2
CASSASQGGYGYTF
TGTGCCAGCAGTGCCTCACAGGGAGGATATGGCTACACCTTC
>-|TRBV25-1|-|TRBJ2-6
CASANRGSGANVLTF
TGTGCCAGCGCCAACCGGGGCTCTGGGGCCAACGTCCTGACTTTT
>-|TRBV27|once|TRBJ2-1
CASSLAGTTNEQFF
TGTGCCAGCAGTTTAGCCGGGACAACGAATGAGCAGTTCTTC
>TRBD2|TRBV9|-|TRBJ2-7
CASSVGLAGLLYEQYF
TGTGCCAGCAGCGTCGGACTAGCGGGGCTCCTTTACGAGCAGTACTTC
>TRBD2|TRBV5-1|-|TRBJ2-2
CASSLRTSGGARELFF
TGCGCCAGCAGCTTACGGACTAGCGGGGGGGCCAGGGAGCTGTTTTTT
>-|TRBV7-2|once|TRBJ1-3
CASSADSYSGNTIYF
TGTGCCAGCAGCGCCGACAGCTACTCTGGAAACACCATATATTTT
>-|TRBV11-2|-|TRBJ1-2
CASSPSGQFYGYTF
TGTGCCAGCAGCCCTAGTGGGCAGTTCTATGGCTACACCTTC
>-|TRBV18|few|TRBJ1-5
CASSDSYNQPQHF
TGTGCCAGCTCCGACAGCTATAATCAGCCCCAGCATTTT
>TRBD2|TRBV6-1|-|TRBJ2-1
CATGEGLQYEQFF
TGTGCCACCGGGGAGGGGTTACAATATGAGCAGTTCTTC
>TRBD2|TRBV7-2|-|TRBJ2-3
CASSLYRSGRAEFDTQYF
TGTGCCAGCAGCTTATACCGTAGCGGGCGGGCCGAATTTGATACGCAGTATTTT
>-|TRBV7-9|-|TRBJ1-6
CASSLGTGNSPLHF
TGTGCCAGCAGCCTAGGGACGGGAAATTCACCCCTCCACTTT
>TRBD2|TRBV11-2|-|TRBJ2-1
CASLGSQIAGNYNEQFF
TGTGCCAGCCTAGGGTCCCAGATAGCGGGAAATTACAATGAGCAGTTCTTC
>TRBD1|TRBV5-4|-|TRBJ1-5
CASSFGTGGNQPQHF
TGTGCCAGCAGTTTCGGAACAGGGGGCAATCAGCCCCAGCATTTT
>TRBD1|TRBV2|-|TRBJ2-7
CASSPGQGFGEQYF
TGTGCCAGCAGTCCGGGACAGGGGTTCGGCGAGCAGTACTTC
>-|TRBV19|-|TRBJ2-1
CASSAFGLPSYNEQFF
TGTGCCAGTAGTGCCTTTGGACTACCGTCCTACAATGAGCAGTTCTTC
>TRBD1|TRBV10-3|once|TRBJ2-5
CATGSDRGETQYF
TGTGCCACCGGGTCGGACAGGGGAGAGACCCAGTACTTC
>-|TRBV19|-|TRBJ1-1
CASRRKTEAFF
TGTGCCAGCCGCCGGAAAACTGAAGCTTTCTTT
>TRBD1|TRBV15|-|TRBJ1-5
CATSSRGRGNQPQHF
TGTGCCACCAGCAGCAGGGGGCGCGGCAATCAGCCCCAGCATTTT
>TRBD2|TRBV2|-|TRBJ2-7
CASSPRGGRNYEQYF
TGTGCCAGCAGCCCCCGGGGGGGGAGAAACTACGAGCAGTACTTC
>-|TRBV25-1|-|TRBJ1-2
CASSGRSNYGYTF
TGTGCCAGCAGTGGACGGTCTAACTATGGCTACACCTTC
>TRBD1|TRBV27|-|TRBJ1-2
CASGSERQGLGNGYTF
TGTGCCAGCGGATCTGAGAGACAGGGGTTGGGTAATGGCTACACCTTC
>-|TRBV27|few|TRBJ2-7
CATRRGVTYEQYF
TGTGCCACCCGTCGGGGAGTTACCTACGAGCAGTACTTC
>-|TRBV6-1|-|TRBJ1-5
CASLGRGVNQPQHF
TGTGCCAGCCTGGGACGGGGGGTGAATCAGCCCCAGCATTTT
>-|TRBV2|few|TRBJ2-7
CASSDGITYEQYF
TGTGCCAGCAGTGATGGCATAACCTACGAGCAGTACTTC
>-|TRBV2|-|TRBJ1-5
CASSTSSNQPQHF
TGTGCCAGCAGTACTTCTAGCAATCAGCCCCAGCATTTT
>-|TRBV10-3|-|TRBJ2-7
CASGTPYEQYF
TGTGCCTCCGGGACTCCCTACGAGCAGTACTTC
>-|TRBV29-1|-|TRBJ2-1
CSVEVFRDNEQFF
TGCAGCGTTGAAGTGTTCAGGGACAATGAGCAGTTCTTC
>-|TRBV11-2|once|TRBJ1-1
CASSLDGQLVFEAFF
TGTGCCAGCAGCTTAGATGGACAGTTGGTTTTTGAAGCTTTCTTT
>-|TRBV7-2|once|TRBJ1-5
CASSLVRGARAQHF
TGTGCCAGCAGCTTAGTTCGGGGGGCCCGGGCCCAGCATTTT
>TRBD2|TRBV7-9|-|TRBJ2-7
CASSLGLAGVKEQYF
TGTGCCAGCAGCTTGGGACTAGCGGGAGTAAAAGAGCAGTACTTC
>-|TRBV10-3|-|TRBJ2-2
CAITGEGHTGELFF
TGTGCCATCACGGGAGAGGGCCACACCGGGGAGCTGTTTTTT
>-|TRBV10-3|-|TRBJ2-1
CAISERYNEQFF
TGTGCCATCAGTGAGAGGTACAATGAGCAGTTCTTC
>-|TRBV5-1|-|TRBJ2-7
CASSLIGQSAGEQYF
TGCGCCAGCAGCTTGATTGGACAGTCTGCTGGGGAGCAGTACTTC
>-|TRBV7-2|-|TRBJ2-7
CASSLESDRLRQYF
TGTGCCAGCAGCTTAGAGTCGGATAGGCTTCGGCAGTACTTC
>-|TRBV30|-|TRBJ2-7
CAWESGASWKQYF
TGTGCCTGGGAGTCAGGGGCGTCTTGGAAGCAGTACTTC
>-|TRBV2|-|TRBJ1-1
CASSENGGFRRTEAFF
TGTGCCAGCAGTGAAAATGGAGGGTTCAGGCGGACTGAAGCTTTCTTT
>TRBD1|TRBV19|-|TRBJ2-1
CASSPPDRGEQFF
TGTGCCAGTAGTCCCCCCGACAGGGGAGAGCAGTTCTTC